One and the same sample provided the 19 T cell receptor beta chains below, sequenced in a study of Tregs in tolerant kidney transplant recipients. Profiled with immunoSEQ multiplex PCR; TCRdb holds only in-frame clones, not every one. The sample lists approximately 93,000 clones, 93% occurring once. Sequencing was performed on CD4+ T cells from blood, taken before the transplant. The receptors were sampled from a human donor who received a combined kidney and bone marrow transplant.

The chain employs TRBV5-4 and TRBJ2-5; 9 bases are shared with TRBD2. The better agreement between TRBJ2-7 and the DNA end casts doubt on the J call. The CDR3 runs 16 residues. From germline, CDR1 is SGHNT and CDR2 YYREEE (reference sequence). As DNA, the CDR3 is TGTGCCAGCAGCTTGGATTCGGGACTAGCAACCTACGAGCAGTACTTC. It encodes CASSLDSGLATYEQYF.

The rearrangement joins TRBV9 to TRBJ1-1; D is possibly TRBD1 (5 bases). CDR1 SGDLS and CDR2 YYNGEE come from the germline V gene. This CDR3 is built from 16 residues. V was trimmed by 4 bases and J by 4 bases, leaving 20 bases between them. CDR3 sequence (DNA): TGTGCCAGCAGCCCCGCCGCGGGGGATGAAGGCACTGAAGCTTTCTTT. It translates to CASSPAAGDEGTEAFF. Looking up the rest from reference TRBV9 and TRBJ1-1 gives the full variable domain: DSGVTQTPKHLITATGQRVTLRCSPRSGDLSVYWYQQSLDQGLQFLIQYYNGEERAKGNILERFSAQQFPDLHSELNLSSLELGDSALYFCASSPAAGDEGTEAFFGQGTRLTVV.

The rearrangement joins TRBV29-1 to TRBJ1-5; 8 bases match TRBD1. Trimming took 4 bases from V and 1 from J; bases not matched to a gene: 9. Germline CDR1 SQVTM, CDR2 ANQGSEA. The CDR3 length is 16 residues. The CDR3 DNA sequence: TGCAGCGTTGCGGAATCCGGGACAGGAAGCAATCAGCCCCAGCATTTT. It codes for CSVAESGTGSNQPQHF.

V usage is TRBV4-1 and J usage is TRBJ1-2; 7 bases align to TRBD1. V gave up 0 bases and J gave up 7 bases; unmatched junction bases: 5. CDR1 and CDR2 (germline): MGHRA, YSYEKL. The CDR3 covers 14 residues. CDR3 residues: CASSQDQGESGYTF. The CDR3 coding sequence is TGCGCCAGCAGCCAAGATCAGGGGGAGTCTGGCTACACCTTC.

V usage is TRBV6-1 and J usage is TRBJ1-2; a weak D match, TRBD1 (6 bases). The germline CDR1 and CDR2 sequences are MNHNS and SASEGT. The CDR3 is 13 residues long. Trimming shortened V by 6 bases and J by 8 bases, and 16 bases separated the two germline ends. CDR3 sequence (DNA): TGTGCCAGCAGCCCCACAGGGAGGGGGGGCTACACCTTC. Its translation is CASSPTGRGGYTF.

V is TRBV18 and J is TRBJ2-7; 10 nucleotides agree with TRBD2. V shed 2 bases and J 3 bases; nucleotides not matched to a gene: 10. The CDR3 covers 17 residues. The V gene's germline CDR1 is KGHSH and CDR2 LQKENI. This CDR3 reads CASSPTRNSGRLYEQYF. The CDR3 DNA sequence: TGTGCCAGCTCACCAACAAGAAATAGCGGGAGGCTCTACGAGCAGTACTTC.

V gene TRBV6-6 combines with J gene TRBJ2-1; 7 bases match TRBD2. The V gene end was trimmed by 0 bases and the J gene end by 2 bases; junction bases not matched to a gene: 4. Germline CDR1 MNHNY, CDR2 SVGAGI (reference sequence). This CDR3 spans 16 amino acids. The CDR3 reads CASSYSRTSAYNEQFF. In DNA, the CDR3 is TGTGCCAGCAGTTACTCGAGAACTAGCGCCTACAATGAGCAGTTCTTC.

The table lists this clone with a few counts. This chain connects TRBV10-3 to TRBJ1-6; 7 bases are a match to TRBD1. The germline V gene has CDR1 ENHRY and CDR2 SYGVKD. This CDR3 has 13 amino acids. Losses at the gene ends were 11 bases for V and 7 bases for J; bases not matched to a gene: 8. CDR3: CAVSRDRNSPLHF. CDR3 bases: TGTGCCGTTTCACGGGACAGAAATTCACCCCTCCACTTT.

The chain recombines TRBV16 with TRBJ2-3; D is perhaps TRBD1 (6 bases). The V gene lost 0 bases and the J gene lost 5 bases, with 15 bases spanning the gap. Germline-derived CDR1 and CDR2 are KGHSY and FQNENV. The CDR3 length is 16 residues. The CDR3 sequence is CASSQSQGLGRDTQYF. Here the CDR3 DNA reads TGTGCCAGCAGCCAATCTCAGGGGCTTGGGAGAGATACGCAGTATTTT.

Only one count was recorded for this clone. V gene TRBV19 combines with J gene TRBJ2-3, with 7 bases that match TRBD1. The germline V gene has CDR1 LNHDA and CDR2 SQIVND (reference sequence). The CDR3 runs 14 residues. The ends lost 10 bases at V and 3 bases at J; junction bases unmatched: 10. The DNA for the CDR3 is TGTGCCACCGATGACAGGGCCTCTACAGATACGCAGTATTTT. Protein: CATDDRASTDTQYF. The variable domain in full, completed from reference TRBV19 and TRBJ2-3, reads DGGITQSPKYLFRKEGQNVTLSCEQNLNHDAMYWYRQDPGQGLRLIYYSQIVNDFQKGDIAEGYSVSREKKESFPLTVTSAQKNPTAFYLCATDDRASTDTQYFGPGTRLTVL.

The rearrangement joins TRBV7-9 to TRBJ2-1, with 7 bases that match TRBD2. Trimming cost V 5 bases and J 9 bases; bases outside gene matches: 19. This CDR3 is built from 17 residues. Germline CDR1 is SEHNR and CDR2 is FQNEAQ (reference sequence). The CDR3 region is CASSGSLKGGSYGEQFF. CDR3 in DNA: TGTGCCAGCAGCGGATCCCTAAAGGGCGGGAGTTACGGTGAGCAGTTCTTC. The full variable domain, with the rest looked up from reference TRBV7-9 and TRBJ2-1, is DTGVSQNPRHKITKRGQNVTFRCDPISEHNRLYWYRQTLGQGPEFLTYFQNEAQLEKSRLLSDRFSAERPKGSFSTLEIQRTEQGDSAMYLCASSGSLKGGSYGEQFFGPGTRLTVL.

In nucleotides, the CDR3 is TGCGCCAGCACTATTTCCCTCGGCGGCTCCTACGAGCAGTACTTC. Protein product: CASTISLGGSYEQYF. The chain couples TRBV5-1 to TRBJ2-7; unclear D gene. Trimming removed 6 bases from V and 0 bases from J, with 16 bases in between. The CDR3 covers 15 residues. CDR1 and CDR2 from the germline V gene are SGHRS and YFSETQ.

V is TRBV5-5 and J is TRBJ2-1, with D possibly matching TRBD2 (6 bases). Germline lookup yields CDR1 SGHKS and CDR2 YYEKEE (reference sequence). The CDR3 runs to 17 residues. V lost 0 bases and J lost 3, with 16 bases in between. The CDR3 protein is CASSLGSLWGLYNEQFF. The DNA of the CDR3 is TGTGCCAGCAGCTTGGGCTCCCTGTGGGGACTCTACAATGAGCAGTTCTTC. Using reference TRBV5-5 and TRBJ2-1 for the parts outside the CDR3, the full variable domain is DAGVTQSPTHLIKTRGQQVTLRCSPISGHKSVSWYQQVLGQGPQFIFQYYEKEERGRGNFPDRFSARQFPNYSSELNVNALLLGDSALYLCASSLGSLWGLYNEQFFGPGTRLTVL.

On this clone itself: An end of the junction differs from the germline gene, which may be a read error. The same CDR3 also results from other DNA sequences found in this sample. J is TRBJ1-6 and V is TRBV4-1; TRBD1 might be the D (5 bases). CDR1 is MGHRA, CDR2 YSYEKL, per germline. The length of the CDR3 is 19 residues. CDR3: CASSQAPGLQSSYNSPLHF. The CDR3 nucleotides read TGCGCCAGCAGCCAAGCACCGGGACTCCAGAGCTCCTATAATTCCCCCCTCCACTTT.

V is TRBV6-1 and J is TRBJ2-1; D unresolved. The CDR3 length is 11 residues. CDR1 and CDR2 (germline): MNHNS, SASEGT. Trimming cost V 6 bases and J 8 bases, with 8 bases left between them. The chain's CDR3 is CASRTPYEQFF. For the CDR3, the DNA is TGTGCCAGCAGGACTCCATATGAGCAGTTCTTC.

CDR3: CASSLLAGDVSEQFF. The CDR3, as DNA: TGCGCCAGCAGCCTACTAGCGGGAGACGTTAGTGAGCAGTTCTTC. The chain employs TRBV5-1 and TRBJ2-1; 11 bases line up with TRBD2. CDR1 is SGHRS, CDR2 YFSETQ, per germline. V lost 4 bases to trimming and J lost 9 bases; unmatched junction nucleotides: 9. This CDR3 is 15 amino acids long.

This chain joins TRBV4-1 and TRBJ2-3, with a weak D call TRBD1 (6 bases). Germline V gives CDR1 MGHRA, CDR2 YSYEKL. The ends were cut back, 4 bases at V and 1 base at J, with 12 bases in the middle. The CDR3 extends over 15 amino acids. CDR3 sequence (DNA): TGCGCCAGCAGCCGCGGACAGCCTCGCACAGATACGCAGTATTTT. Its translation: CASSRGQPRTDTQYF.

In its sample, this clone was seen a few times. The rearrangement uses TRBV7-7 and TRBJ2-1, with TRBD2 as a possible D gene (6 bases). Trimming took off 4 bases at V and 6 bases at J, with 13 bases between the two ends. Germline CDR1 and CDR2: SSHAT and FNYEAQ (reference sequence). This CDR3 has 14 residues. DNA for the CDR3: TGTGCCAGCAGCTCCGATCTGCGGGGCAATGAGCAGTTCTTC. It specifies CASSSDLRGNEQFF.

Comment on this clone: The same CDR3 can be traced to other DNA sequences in this sample. The chain is built from TRBV27 and TRBJ1-2, with D possibly matching TRBD1 (5 bases). The CDR3 loop spans 13 amino acids. Trimming shortened V by 3 bases and J by 5 bases, and 10 bases separated the two germline ends. Germline CDR1 and CDR2: MNHEY and SMNVEV (reference sequence). The CDR3: CASSLRQGYGYTF. Here the CDR3 DNA reads TGTGCCAGCAGTTTGCGGCAGGGATATGGCTACACCTTC.